This passage covers 14 T cell receptor beta chains from one sample sequenced in a study of T-cell memory formation after mild COVID-19. TCRdb reanalysed the 5' RACE reads using MiXCR and keeps one entry per CDR3 protein. This sample yields under 650,000 distinct CDR3 sequences, of which more than 15% are seen a single time; approximately 12% belongs to the top ten. Source material: PBMCs or a T cell subset sorted from them (not recorded which). Source of these receptors: an adult woman who had mild COVID-19 (a few samples of this study predate the infection). Cell type and time point are not known.

The chain joins TRBV24-1 to TRBJ1-2; possibly TRBD1 for D (5 bases). V lost 5 bases and J lost 8, with 14 bases in between. The CDR3 runs to 13 residues. Germline V gene lookup returns CDR1 KGHDR and CDR2 SFDVKD. CDR3 residues: CATSGQGVEGYTF. DNA of the CDR3: TGTGCCACCAGTGGTCAGGGAGTGGAAGGCTACACCTTC.

In this sample, this clonotype turned up a few times. The rearrangement links TRBV6-6 to TRBJ2-3; 9 nucleotides align to TRBD2. This CDR3 region has 18 residues. The ends lost 2 bases at V and 5 bases at J; junction bases unmatched: 14. The V gene's germline CDR1 is MNHNY and CDR2 SVGAGI (reference sequence). CDR3 sequence reads: CASSYPRAAGGHGDTQYF. CDR3 in DNA: TGTGCCAGCAGTTACCCGCGAGCGGCGGGGGGGCATGGAGATACGCAGTATTTT.

The chain joins TRBV20-1 to TRBJ1-2; D is uncertain. Germline V gene lookup returns CDR1 DFQATT and CDR2 SNEGSKA (reference sequence). The CDR3 extends over 12 amino acids. Trimming removed 0 bases at V and 6 bases at J, with 8 bases between. The CDR3 region has the DNA TGCAGTGCTAGAGAGTCGGGCGATGGCTACACCTTC. As protein: CSARESGDGYTF.

The chain uses TRBV6-4 and TRBJ2-2; D possibly corresponds to TRBD1 (6 bases). The V end lost 5 bases, the J end lost 0 bases, and 10 bases lay between the germline ends. The V gene's germline CDR1 is MRHNA and CDR2 SNTAGT. The CDR3 runs to 15 residues. CDR3 nucleotides: TGTGCCAGCAGTACCGGGACACCGAACACCGGGGAGCTGTTTTTT. It yields the protein CASSTGTPNTGELFF.

This clonotype came up a few times. The CDR3 reads CASSPVGSASGANVLTF. CDR3 DNA: TGTGCCAGCAGCCCAGTTGGTTCCGCCTCTGGGGCCAACGTCCTGACTTTC. V gene TRBV7-2 combines with J gene TRBJ2-6, with unresolved D. Per the germline V gene, CDR1 is SGHTA and CDR2 is FQGNSA. V was pared by 5 bases and J by 0 bases, with 14 bases between. The CDR3 extends over 17 amino acids.

This clonotype was observed a handful of times. The chain employs TRBV24-1 and TRBJ2-3; D possibly corresponds to TRBD2 (5 bases). The germline V gene has CDR1 KGHDR and CDR2 SFDVKD. CDR3 length: 14 amino acids. V shed 9 bases and J shed 5 bases, with 17 bases lying between them. CDR3 protein: CATHDPARGDTQYF. In nucleotides, the CDR3 is TGTGCCACCCACGACCCGGCACGGGGAGATACGCAGTATTTT.

This clonotype was seen ten or more times. V is TRBV29-1 and J is TRBJ2-1, with 7 bases identical to TRBD1. The CDR3 has 12 amino acids. The germline V gene has CDR1 SQVTM and CDR2 ANQGSEA. V shed 3 bases, J shed 7 bases, and the junction held 3 bases outside the gene matches. CDR3 loop: CSVDPGGNEQFF. In nucleotides, the CDR3 is TGCAGCGTTGACCCAGGGGGAAATGAGCAGTTCTTC.

This clonotype came up a few times. The chain has TRBV20-1 and TRBJ1-2, with 7 bases that match TRBD1. The CDR3 runs to 10 residues. Trimming took 2 bases from V and 14 from J; bases not matched to a gene: 5. The germline gives CDR1 DFQATT, CDR2 SNEGSKA (reference sequence). The CDR3 loop reads CSARTDRVTF. The CDR3 DNA sequence: TGCAGTGCTAGAACTGACAGGGTTACCTTC.

This clonotype was recorded only once. This chain links TRBV9 with TRBJ1-2; possibly TRBD1 for D (6 bases). Trimming removed 0 bases from V and 3 bases from J, with 12 bases in between. This CDR3 region has 15 residues. Looked up from germline, CDR1 is SGDLS and CDR2 is YYNGEE. The CDR3 sequence is CASSVAGTPYYGYTF. The CDR3 nucleotides read TGTGCCAGCAGCGTAGCTGGGACACCATACTATGGCTACACCTTC.

This clonotype was observed at least ten times. The chain has TRBV4-2 and TRBJ2-1, with 9 bases that match TRBD1. CDR1 and CDR2 (germline): LGHNA, YNFKEQ. J lost 6 bases, V lost 1 base, and 4 bases had no gene match. CDR3 length: 15 residues. The CDR3 region has the DNA TGTGCCAGCAGCCAAGCTCCGGGACAGGGCAATGAGCAGTTCTTC. Translated: CASSQAPGQGNEQFF.

In its sample, this clonotype was seen a few times. The gene calls are TRBV12-3 or TRBV12-4 and TRBJ1-1; D ambiguous. V shed 5 bases and J shed 10 bases, with 17 bases lying between them. CDR3 length equals 13 residues. CDR3 sequence reads: CASSAGQVSVAFF. The CDR3 coding sequence is TGTGCCAGCAGTGCCGGGCAGGTGTCCGTAGCTTTCTTT.

J is TRBJ1-2 and V is TRBV6-1; 11 nucleotides align to TRBD1. This CDR3 has 16 residues. Germline V gene lookup returns CDR1 MNHNS and CDR2 SASEGT. Unmatched junction bases numbered 12, after V lost 4 bases and J lost 8 bases. In nucleotides, the CDR3 is TGTGCCAGCAGTGCATGGACAGGGGGCGAGGGTGTCGGCTACACCTTC. Translation gives CASSAWTGGEGVGYTF.

The table lists this clonotype with a few counts. This sequence joins TRBV7-8 and TRBJ2-3; TRBD1 is a possible D gene (5 bases). CDR3 length: 16 residues. The germline V and J ends were trimmed by 5 bases and 5 bases, with 20 bases remaining between them. Germline CDR1 is SGHVS and CDR2 is FQNEAQ. CDR3 DNA sequence: TGTGCCAGCAGCCTTCTGACAGTAGAGGTTATAGATACGCAGTATTTT. As protein: CASSLLTVEVIDTQYF.

The chain couples TRBV12-3 or TRBV12-4 to TRBJ2-1; D is possibly TRBD2 (6 bases). CDR3 length: 16 amino acids. Trimming cost V 5 bases and J 9 bases, with 23 bases left between them. CDR3 nucleotide sequence: TGTGCCAGCAGTCCCACCATGGGACTCGCTTACGGTGAGCAGTTCTTC. Translating it yields CASSPTMGLAYGEQFF.